The entry that follows covers one T cell receptor (beta chain) sequence. This sample was included in a study of OX40 agonist ivuxolimab in advanced cancers. This CDR3 has 15 residues. Germline V gene sequence: CDR1 SGHAT, CDR2 FQNNGV. Trimming cost V 5 bases and J 1 base, with 14 bases left between them. TCRdb keeps only in-frame clones here, not all; method: immunoSEQ multiplex PCR. The table shows 99,000 or so clones, with approximately 93% occurring only once. The V call is TRBV11-2, the J call TRBJ1-2, with a weak D call TRBD1 (5 bases). The sample in question was CD4+ or CD8+ T cells sorted from blood, obtained in a trial of the OX40 agonist ivuxolimab. This clonotype was sampled from an adult with an advanced solid tumor such as melanoma, head and neck, liver or kidney cancer. In nucleotides, the CDR3 is TGTGCCAGCAGCCAGGCTGGGACTTTTAACTATGGCTACACCTTC. Its translation: CASSQAGTFNYGYTF.